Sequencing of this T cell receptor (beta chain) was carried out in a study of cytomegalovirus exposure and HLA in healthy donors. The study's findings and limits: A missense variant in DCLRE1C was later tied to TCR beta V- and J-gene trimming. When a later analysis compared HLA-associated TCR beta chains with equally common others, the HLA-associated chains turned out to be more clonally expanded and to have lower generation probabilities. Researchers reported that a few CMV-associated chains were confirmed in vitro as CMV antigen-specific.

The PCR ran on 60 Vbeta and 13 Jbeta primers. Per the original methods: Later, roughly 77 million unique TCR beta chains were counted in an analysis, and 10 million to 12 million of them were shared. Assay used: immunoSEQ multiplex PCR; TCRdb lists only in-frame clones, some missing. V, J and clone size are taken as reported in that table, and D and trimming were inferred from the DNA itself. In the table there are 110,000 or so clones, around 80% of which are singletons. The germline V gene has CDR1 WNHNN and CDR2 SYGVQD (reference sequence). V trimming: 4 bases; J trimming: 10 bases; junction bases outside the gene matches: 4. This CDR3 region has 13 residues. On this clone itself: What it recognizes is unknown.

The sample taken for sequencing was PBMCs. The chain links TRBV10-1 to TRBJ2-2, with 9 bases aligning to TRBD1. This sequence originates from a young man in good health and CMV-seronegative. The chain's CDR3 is CASSAGTGMELFF. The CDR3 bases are TGCGCCAGCAGTGCCGGGACAGGGATGGAGCTGTTTTTT.